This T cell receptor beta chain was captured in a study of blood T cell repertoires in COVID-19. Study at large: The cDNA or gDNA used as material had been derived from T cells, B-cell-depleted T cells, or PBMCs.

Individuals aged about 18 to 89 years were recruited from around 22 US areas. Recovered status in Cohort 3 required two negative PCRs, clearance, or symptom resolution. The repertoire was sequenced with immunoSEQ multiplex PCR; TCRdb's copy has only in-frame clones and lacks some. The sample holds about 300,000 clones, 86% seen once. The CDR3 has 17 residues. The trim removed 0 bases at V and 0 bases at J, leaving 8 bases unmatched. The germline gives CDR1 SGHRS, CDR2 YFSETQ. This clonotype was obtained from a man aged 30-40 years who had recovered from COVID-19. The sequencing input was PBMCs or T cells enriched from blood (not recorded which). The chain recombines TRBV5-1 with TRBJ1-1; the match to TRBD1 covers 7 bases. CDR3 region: CASSLARQGRMNTEAFF. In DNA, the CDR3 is TGCGCCAGCAGCTTGGCTCGACAGGGTAGGATGAACACTGAAGCTTTCTTT.